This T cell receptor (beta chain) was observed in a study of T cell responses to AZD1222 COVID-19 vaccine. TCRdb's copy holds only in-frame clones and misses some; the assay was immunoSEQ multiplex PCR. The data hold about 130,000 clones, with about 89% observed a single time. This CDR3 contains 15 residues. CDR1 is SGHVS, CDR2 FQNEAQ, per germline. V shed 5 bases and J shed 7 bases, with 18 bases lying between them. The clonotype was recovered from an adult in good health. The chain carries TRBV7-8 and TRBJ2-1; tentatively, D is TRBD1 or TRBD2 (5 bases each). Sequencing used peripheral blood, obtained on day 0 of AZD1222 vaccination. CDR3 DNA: TGTGCCAGCAGCCTGGACCTTCGAGGGACGAATGAGCAGTTCTTC. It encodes CASSLDLRGTNEQFF.